This TCR beta chain is from a study of beta chain features in type 1 diabetes. Investigators reverse transcribed all isolated RNA, so they sequenced expressed TCRB transcripts. Clones were read by immunoSEQ multiplex PCR, and TCRdb kept only the in-frame ones, dropping some. The table lists 85,000 to 110,000 clones, 25% to 35% of them singletons. Study-wide results and limits: Across all four CD4+ subsets, people with type 1 diabetes showed modestly shorter TCRB CDR3s.

Details on this clone: Antigen unknown.

Material: central memory CD4+ T cells from blood. The sequence derives from a woman aged 18-35 years with type 1 diabetes.

The CDR3 DNA follows: TGTGCCAGCGCCAAACAACAGGGGACTGAAGCTTTCTTT. Translation: CASAKQQGTEAFF. The gene calls are TRBV11-2 and TRBJ1-1, with TRBD1 matching 7 bases. CDR3 size: 13 residues. Germline values: CDR1 SGHAT, CDR2 FQNNGV. The V and J ends lost 8 bases and 5 bases, in that order; junction bases with no gene match: 8.